The T cell receptor beta chain under discussion was sequenced for a study of T cells in Graves' hyperthyroidism and ophthalmopathy (dated by TCRdb to between 2019 and 2020). At the level of the whole study: Peripheral blood was sampled at the time of initial diagnosis, prior to any treatment. To identify TCR V-J signatures that set the groups apart, the researchers used a discovery cohort of 100 or so patients, made up of roughly 45 with Graves' ophthalmopathy and 55 to 65 with stable Graves' hyperthyroidism. An independent validation cohort of fewer than 20 hyperthyroidism patients and 15 or so patients who later progressed to ophthalmopathy tested prospective prediction of ophthalmopathy. The 100 discovery patients were randomly split 7:3 into training and test sets. Thyroid tissue and blood T-cell repertoires from six or seven Graves' hyperthyroidism patients were also compared in the study. After sampling, hyperthyroidism patients received methimazole starting at 30 mg daily, and ophthalmopathy patients received high-dose intravenous methylprednisolone. The paper reports TCR Vbeta CDR3 sequencing of about 140 peripheral blood samples: fewer than 50 ophthalmopathy, roughly 80 hyperthyroidism and roughly 17 progressor patients. General findings and caveats noted by the study authors: Sample size was not statistically predetermined, and investigators were not blinded to group allocation. A 13 V-J signature model separated ophthalmopathy from stable hyperthyroidism, with around 91% sensitivity and about 81% specificity in cross-validation and 80%/75% in testing. In validation, the model predicted progression to ophthalmopathy a median of roughly 6.2 months before onset, with roughly 71% sensitivity and 72.22% specificity. Most expanded thyroid clonotypes (frequency above 0.001) were also detected in blood, a finding suggesting that blood repertoires may reflect thyroid immune responses.

The hyperthyroidism patients were between 18 and 65 years old and newly diagnosed, with a disease duration of less than 2 months. Patients with uncontrolled infections, other autoimmune diseases, pregnancy or lactation were excluded. Diagnoses relied on clinical symptoms, serum thyroxine and TRAb, thyroid ultrasound and orbital computed tomography. Blood from progressor patients was collected at the time of first diagnosis with hyperthyroidism, before any ophthalmopathy symptoms had appeared. PBMCs were isolated from more than 8 ml of fresh peripheral blood by Ficoll-Paque density gradient centrifugation. Patients classed as progressors first received a Graves' hyperthyroidism diagnosis and then went on to develop ophthalmopathy during follow-up. Total RNA was extracted using Trizol reagent, and RNA quality was assessed on an Agilent 2100 Bioanalyzer. This clonotype was seen at least ten times. Its target antigen remains unknown. There are no base qualities to consult, and no much larger clone falls within one base.

The TCR beta CDR3 regions were amplified from RNA transcripts. The TCR CDR3 was subjected to a first round of RT-PCR using the HTBI primer set and the Qiagen OneStep RT-PCR kit. Libraries were constructed in a second round of multiplex PCR, after which size selection and purification were carried out. Sequencing of the libraries was done on an Illumina HiSeq2000 using paired-end 100 bp reads. Concerning the study's data processing: Raw data were processed with SOAPnuke, discarding reads with adapters, uncalled bases, mean Phred below 15, or no exact constant-primer or identifier match. High-quality paired reads were merged using COPE v1.2.5, and each unique nucleotide sequence was defined as a clonotype. MiTCR v1.1 was used to align clonotypes to the IMGT TRBV, TRBD and TRBJ reference segments. The analysis was restricted to V-J combinations with a frequency above 0.0001, which together covered roughly 99% of the repertoires. The TCS score was defined as F50 (clonal expansion) divided by E x V (chaos), with BLOSUM62-based TCRdist calculated between CDR3 peptides within each V-J. Welch's t-statistics and random forest reduced some 510 V-J features to 10 to 15, which were used in a naive Bayes classifier (R e1071). TCRdb trimmed the raw reads at Q25, called clones with MiXCR and kept productive beta chains. Rows matching on CDR3 protein sequence are summarized as one entry with the most common DNA and genes. V and J calls and clone size were set by TCRdb, not the authors. The sample includes over 700,000 distinct CDR3 sequences, with roughly 20% observed a single time. The ten largest clones capture approximately 16% of the sample.

The sample comprised blood. This clonotype originated in a woman between 45 and 65 years old with Graves' hyperthyroidism that later progressed to Graves' ophthalmopathy.

The CDR3 amino acid sequence is: CASSLSYTEAFF. The nucleotides read TGTGCCAGCAGCTTAAGTTACACTGAAGCTTTCTTT. The chain joins TRBV13 to TRBJ1-1; no D segment can be confidently identified. The germline V gene (reference sequence) gives CDR1 as PRHDT and CDR2 as FYEKMQ. Including the terminal cysteine and phenylalanine, the CDR3 comprises 12 residues. Kept here is only the CDR3 DNA, which spans 36 bases and is read in frame from base 1. The V end loses 2 bases and the J end loses 3 bases, and a stretch of 4 bases separates them.